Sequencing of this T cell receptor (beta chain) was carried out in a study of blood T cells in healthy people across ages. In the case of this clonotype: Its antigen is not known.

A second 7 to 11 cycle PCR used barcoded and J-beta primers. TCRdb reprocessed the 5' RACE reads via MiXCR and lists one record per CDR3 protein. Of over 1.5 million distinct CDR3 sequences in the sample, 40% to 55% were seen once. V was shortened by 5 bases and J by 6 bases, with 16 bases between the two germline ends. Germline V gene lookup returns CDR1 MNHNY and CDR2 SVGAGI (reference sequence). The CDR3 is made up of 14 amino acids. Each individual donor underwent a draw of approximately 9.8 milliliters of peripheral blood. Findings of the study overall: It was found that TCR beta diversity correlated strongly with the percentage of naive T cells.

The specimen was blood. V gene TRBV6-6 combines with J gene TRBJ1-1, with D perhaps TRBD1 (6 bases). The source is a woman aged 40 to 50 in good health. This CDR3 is CASSQTGSSPEAFF. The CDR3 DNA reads TGTGCCAGCAGTCAAACAGGGAGCAGTCCTGAAGCTTTCTTT.